This T cell receptor (beta chain) was identified during a study of blood T cell repertoires in COVID-19. Study as a whole: COVID-19 samples from acute and convalescent phases originated in the United States, Italy and Spain.

Participants had their cohort set by participant-reported clinical history. The authors' processing: It was from reference gene primer amplification that nucleated cell counts were estimated. Data came from immunoSEQ multiplex PCR; TCRdb stores just in-frame clones and leaves some out. V and J calls and clone size are those listed in that table; D and trimming were worked out from the DNA. The sample has about 100,000 clones, around 86% seen once; the top ten hold roughly 2.7%. Germline V gene sequence: CDR1 SGHDN, CDR2 FVKESK. Unmatched junction bases numbered 1, after V lost 2 bases and J lost 2 bases. This CDR3 contains 16 residues.

The sequence was obtained from a woman in her 50s who had recovered from COVID-19. The sequenced sample consisted of PBMCs or T cells enriched from blood (not recorded which). The J gene is TRBJ2-6, the V gene TRBV14; 9 positions match TRBD1. CDR3: CASSQRTGAGANVLTF. The CDR3 DNA follows: TGTGCCAGCAGCCAACGGACAGGGGCTGGGGCCAACGTCCTGACTTTC.